This TCR beta chain was captured in a study of blood T cell repertoires in COVID-19. Looking at the study overall: Some COVID-19 samples were acute and others convalescent; all came from the United States, Italy and Spain. Sample material is recorded as cDNA or gDNA derived from T cells, B-cell-depleted T cells, or PBMCs.

As handled by the study authors: Estimation of nucleated cell counts was performed using reference gene primer amplification. The assay was immunoSEQ multiplex PCR, and TCRdb's table has in-frame clones only and misses some. That table gives V, J and clone size, and the DNA gave D and trimming. The data contain 79,000 or so clones, more than 75% of them singletons. Between the trimmed V and J ends, which lost 4 bases and 3 bases, there was a span of 12 bases. The germline V gene encodes CDR1 LGHDT and CDR2 YNNKEL (reference sequence). The CDR3 runs to 14 residues. This clonotype was sampled from a man between 60 and 70 years old with COVID-19, enrolled during active disease. The sample taken for sequencing was peripheral blood. This chain joins TRBV3-1 (or the pseudogene TRBV3-2) and TRBJ1-2; D is perhaps TRBD1 (6 bases). The DNA of the CDR3 is TGTGCCAGCAGCCTAAGGGACATGGACTATGGCTACACCTTC. It encodes CASSLRDMDYGYTF.